A selection of T cell receptor beta chains follows, all from one sample in a study of blood T cell repertoires in COVID-19. Clones were sequenced by immunoSEQ multiplex PCR, and TCRdb holds only the in-frame ones, with some missing. The repertoire holds about 340,000 clones, 80% to 90% seen once, with roughly 4% in the top ten. Sequences were obtained from PBMCs or T cells enriched from blood (not recorded which). The receptors stem from a woman in her thirties or forties with acute COVID-19. Each CDR3 is given with its conserved first and last residue. Fields, in order: clone size, V gene, J gene, D gene, CDR3 DNA, CDR3 protein. D genes are given only for firm matches. The size of a clone is reported for some rows only, either as once, few or many, or as a class for expanded clones.

clone size: -
V gene: TRBV7-2
J gene: TRBJ1-5
D gene: -
CDR3 DNA: TGTGCCAGCAGCTTAGGCGGGGGAGGTCAGCCCCAGCATTTT
CDR3 protein: CASSLGGGGQPQHF

clone size: -
V gene: TRBV10-1
J gene: TRBJ2-7
D gene: -
CDR3 DNA: TGCGCCAGGTCTCAGGGGCCCCCCTACGAGCAGTACTTC
CDR3 protein: CARSQGPPYEQYF

clone size: many
V gene: TRBV6-5
J gene: TRBJ1-5
D gene: -
CDR3 DNA: TGTGCCAGCAGTTCCCAGGGGAGCAATCAGCCCCAGCATTTT
CDR3 protein: CASSSQGSNQPQHF

clone size: once
V gene: TRBV15
J gene: TRBJ1-1
D gene: -
CDR3 DNA: TGTGCCACCAGCAGAGTTGGGGTCAGGGGCACTGAAGCTTTCTTT
CDR3 protein: CATSRVGVRGTEAFF

clone size: -
V gene: TRBV11-1
J gene: TRBJ2-3
D gene: -
CDR3 DNA: TGTGCCAGCCGACAGGGCACAGATACGCAGTATTTT
CDR3 protein: CASRQGTDTQYF

clone size: -
V gene: TRBV2
J gene: TRBJ2-1
D gene: -
CDR3 DNA: TGTGCCAGCAGTCCTCTTAATGAGCAGTTCTTC
CDR3 protein: CASSPLNEQFF

clone size: -
V gene: TRBV11-3
J gene: TRBJ2-7
D gene: TRBD1
CDR3 DNA: TGTGCCAGCAGCGCGGGACAGGGCTCCTACGAGCAGTACTTC
CDR3 protein: CASSAGQGSYEQYF

clone size: -
V gene: TRBV28
J gene: TRBJ1-6
D gene: TRBD1
CDR3 DNA: TGTGCCACCAAGGTCACCAGGGGGAGCTCCTATAATTCACCCCTCCACTTT
CDR3 protein: CATKVTRGSSYNSPLHF

clone size: -
V gene: TRBV19
J gene: TRBJ2-5
D gene: -
CDR3 DNA: TGTGCCAGTAGTATCGGTGCGGGAAGGAAGTACCAAGAGACCCAGTACTTC
CDR3 protein: CASSIGAGRKYQETQYF

clone size: -
V gene: TRBV7-8
J gene: TRBJ2-1
D gene: -
CDR3 DNA: TGTGCCAGCAGCTTAGCGCCCTGGGCCCCCGGGGGTTACAATGAGCAGTTCTTC
CDR3 protein: CASSLAPWAPGGYNEQFF

clone size: once
V gene: TRBV9
J gene: TRBJ1-2
D gene: TRBD1
CDR3 DNA: TGTGCCAGCAGCCCTCGACAGGGGGCTGGTGGCTACACCTTC
CDR3 protein: CASSPRQGAGGYTF

clone size: -
V gene: TRBV28
J gene: TRBJ1-2
D gene: TRBD1
CDR3 DNA: TGTGCCAGCAGTTCCCACAAGATCCTCAGACAGGGGGCCTCCTATGGCTACACCTTC
CDR3 protein: CASSSHKILRQGASYGYTF

clone size: -
V gene: TRBV19
J gene: TRBJ1-5
D gene: TRBD1
CDR3 DNA: TGTGCCAGTCTTCCTGGACAGGGCAACCAGCCCCAGCATTTT
CDR3 protein: CASLPGQGNQPQHF

clone size: -
V gene: TRBV2
J gene: TRBJ2-5
D gene: TRBD1
CDR3 DNA: TGTGCCAGCAGCTACGCTACAGGGGAAATAGAGACCCAGTACTTC
CDR3 protein: CASSYATGEIETQYF

clone size: -
V gene: TRBV28
J gene: TRBJ1-4
D gene: -
CDR3 DNA: TGTGCCAGCAGTTTAATGGGAGCAACTAATGAAAAACTGTTTTTT
CDR3 protein: CASSLMGATNEKLFF

clone size: -
V gene: TRBV19
J gene: TRBJ2-2
D gene: TRBD1
CDR3 DNA: TGTGCCAGTTCTAATACAGGGGGCCGGTACACCGGGGAGCTGTTTTTT
CDR3 protein: CASSNTGGRYTGELFF

clone size: -
V gene: TRBV6-5
J gene: TRBJ2-1
D gene: -
CDR3 DNA: TGTGCCAGCAGTTACTCGGAGGGAGGCGAGCAGTTCTTC
CDR3 protein: CASSYSEGGEQFF

clone size: few
V gene: TRBV25-1
J gene: TRBJ2-7
D gene: TRBD2
CDR3 DNA: TGTGCCAGCAGTGAATTTGGGGAGGGCATTTCCTACGAGCAGTACTTC
CDR3 protein: CASSEFGEGISYEQYF

clone size: -
V gene: TRBV29-1
J gene: TRBJ1-1
D gene: TRBD1
CDR3 DNA: TGCAGCGTGACAGGGCCCTTCACTGAAGCTTTCTTT
CDR3 protein: CSVTGPFTEAFF